The entry that follows covers one T cell receptor (beta chain) sequence. No antigen is known for it. This entry belongs to a study of T cell responses to AZD1222 COVID-19 vaccine. The CDR3 extends over 15 amino acids. Trimming cost V 0 bases and J 9 bases, with 13 bases left between them. Germline V gives CDR1 SGDLS, CDR2 YYNGEE. Study-level results: In a largely white British group with more females than males, clonal diversity was possibly underestimated. Spike-specific TCR breadth rose after two AZD1222 doses, and depth rose as well. In the spike-specific TCR repertoire, nearly half reportedly target unmutated variant regions.

The repertoire was sequenced with immunoSEQ multiplex PCR; TCRdb's copy has only in-frame clones and lacks some. The sample has approximately 65,000 clones, 65% to 80% seen once. The V and J genes are TRBV9 and TRBJ1-6; TRBD1 might be the D (6 bases). The clonotype comes from an adult in good health. The input for sequencing was peripheral blood, taken on day 0 of AZD1222 vaccination. The CDR3 DNA sequence: TGTGCCAGCAGCGTAGAGGGCAGGGGAGGTTCACCCCTCCACTTT. As protein: CASSVEGRGGSPLHF.